Listed below are T cell receptor beta chains from one sample, sequenced in a study of T-cell memory formation after mild COVID-19. One entry per CDR3 protein results from TCRdb running MiXCR on the 5' RACE reads. The repertoire consists of 380,000 or so distinct CDR3 sequences, with approximately 15% occurring once and the leading ten covering about 22%. Sequenced input: PBMCs or a T cell subset sorted from them (not recorded which). All receptors come from a man aged 18 to 35 who had mild COVID-19 (a few samples of this study predate the infection). Cell type and time point are not known. Both conserved end residues are trimmed from each CDR3.

>TRBV6-5
ASSSPRQGDTEAF
>TRBV5-4
ASSLAFSGGGGANVLT
>TRBV4-3
ASSPETRTEAF
>TRBV6-1
ASSNGAGELF
>TRBV7-2
ASSFSGGRETQY
>TRBV20-1
SAGRDRAYNEQF
>TRBV6-4
ASRTQGTGTDTQY
>TRBV7-8
ASSPRTSGGYTDTQY
>TRBV12-3/TRBV12-4
ASSLARRGGFGYT
>TRBV18
ASSQPGGYGYT
>TRBV7-2
ASSLVAVGTSTDTQY
>TRBV19
ASSLRQPANTGELF
>TRBV4-2
ASSQLPKGAQETQY
>TRBV5-8
ASSSSRGGSPLH
>TRBV29-1
SFKFAGSGTEAF
>TRBV20-1
SARDVAGGTDTQY
>TRBV19
ASSPGDSSNQPQH
>TRBV7-7
ASSSGSGANVLT
>TRBV10-3
AITRDINQPQH
>TRBV6-2/TRBV6-3
ASTQSTSGNTIY
>TRBV20-1
SANKQTGDQPQH
>TRBV19
ASSIGDADPQH
>TRBV5-1
ASKGGGVDTEAF
>TRBV15
ATSRNRPYNEQF
>TRBV19
ASSIRGNTEAF
>TRBV9
ASSVDHQDRYTGELF
>TRBV7-2
ASSVLNPSGGARETQY
>TRBV3-1
ASSQGAQGNSPLH
>TRBV7-2
ASSPGVGSYEQY
>TRBV5-8
ASSSGVRDKETQY
>TRBV28
ASGTSGGVDTQY
>TRBV5-1
ASSFSAYNEQF
>TRBV20-1
SARDMGDNTEAL
>TRBV6-2/TRBV6-3
ASSRNRGPQF
>TRBV25-1
ASSGTSGGHQPQH
>TRBV20-1
SANQGHYGYT
>TRBV9
ASSPILRTERWVTGELF
>TRBV5-1
ASSLGGTSQETQY
>TRBV25-1
ASSGTGDGPQH
>TRBV20-1
SARDRRAGADTQY
>TRBV6-1
ASRWTGGFDQPQH
>TRBV7-9
ASSPPAQETQY
>TRBV4-1
ASSQGTGTNTGELF
>TRBV13
ASTRLGSFYEQY
>TRBV18
ASSPLGGVPQETQY
>TRBV11-2
ASSQTVDTEAF
>TRBV7-9
ASSKAHSNQPQH
>TRBV7-3
ASSPYPGAYEQY
>TRBV7-9
ASSFTRNEQF
>TRBV20-1
SASGFWLLAGWNTEAF
>TRBV6-1
ASSDYQGYEQY
>TRBV6-5
ASIDGLGNTIY